The source of this T cell receptor (beta chain) is a study of blood T cell repertoires in COVID-19 (dated by TCRdb to 2019 to 2021). In the study overall: The collaborator samples originated in the United States, Italy and Spain and spanned the acute and convalescent phases of COVID-19. Where HLA class I and class II types were available, the types were taken from metadata supplied by the sample provider, not from assay-based typing. The samples were drawn from the first 160 participants of the ongoing ImmuneRACE study and from 1,254 subjects provided by 6 global collaborators. Nearly every sample came with metadata listing a de-identified subject ID, COVID-19 status, age in years and sex. The repertoires were released in a freely available public database intended as a resource for research on the immune response to SARS-CoV-2. The material from the prospective study consisted of cDNA or gDNA derived from T cells, B-cell-depleted T cells, or PBMCs. Deeply sampled blood TCRbeta repertoires from subjects exposed to, actively infected with, or recovered from COVID-19 were included in the dataset.

Overall results and qualifications from the work: The amount of clinical and demographic metadata varied by source and participant and was provided uncurated.

The CDR3 spans 17 residues, from the cysteine through the phenylalanine. Only the CDR3 DNA stays, 51 bases, in frame from base 1. V is shortened by 4 bases, J by 5 bases, and the region joining them spans 22 bases. CDR1 SGHNT and CDR2 YENEEA were looked up in the germline V gene. TCRbeta CDR3 regions were amplified from genomic DNA using the immunoSEQ Assay, a bias-controlled multiplex PCR. The published analysis was carried out like this. Within the assay, amplification of reference gene primers was used to estimate how many nucleated cells each sample contained. To quantify the absolute abundance of each unique TCRbeta CDR3 rearrangement, sequence reads were collapsed and filtered. Productive Simpson clonality was computed per sample as the square root of Simpson's diversity index over productive rearrangements. TCRdb holds this immuneACCESS table with in-frame rearrangements only. Some clones are missing; in checked studies, unresolved V genes explain under half, and the rest has no known cause. For V, J and clone size, that table is used; D and trimming come from the DNA. Within this sample are tens of thousands of clones, with 70% to 90% of them counted one time only. Around 4% of the sample belongs to the ten largest clones.

Collaborating institutions collected whole blood in K2EDTA tubes following their own protocols. Collaborator samples were shipped for TCRbeta analysis as frozen whole blood, isolated PBMCs, or DNA extracted from either sample type. About this clone: It lacks a known antigen. Base qualities are not at hand, and no much larger clone is one base apart.

This chain is built from TRBV11-3 and TRBJ2-3; a tentative D match to TRBD2 spans 6 bases. Sequenced input: peripheral blood. The TCR comes from a man between 60 and 75 years old with acute or convalescent COVID-19. The CDR3 protein is CASSSTRGGEPGDTQYF. The DNA reads as follows: TGTGCCAGCAGCTCGACACGAGGCGGGGAGCCCGGAGATACGCAGTATTTT. Here the CDR3 is joined to the reference TRBV11-3 and TRBJ2-3 genes, and the full variable domain is: EAGVVQSPRYKIIEKKQPVAFWCNPISGHNTLYWYLQNLGQGPELLIRYENEEAVDDSQLPKDRFSAERLKGVDSTLKIQPAELGDSAVYLCASSSTRGGEPGDTQYFGPGTRLTVL.